Sequencing of this T cell receptor beta chain was carried out in a study of blood T cell repertoires in COVID-19. Whole-study context: Acute and convalescent COVID-19 samples came from the United States, Italy and Spain. Nucleic acid was either cDNA or gDNA, and it came from T cells, B-cell-depleted T cells, or PBMCs.

CDR3 size: 16 residues. Deletions cut 0 bases from V and 6 bases from J, with 17 bases between. Germline V lookup: CDR1 LNHNV, CDR2 YYDKDF (reference sequence). Per the authors' pipeline: It was from reference gene primer amplification that nucleated cell counts were estimated. Clones were read by immunoSEQ multiplex PCR, and TCRdb kept only the in-frame ones, dropping some. Clone size and V and J calls were adopted from that table, with D and trimming inferred from the DNA. This table has some 120,000 clones, roughly 69% appearing once. Sequencing used peripheral blood. The chain uses TRBV15 and TRBJ1-2; D ambiguous. The clonotype was recovered from an older woman with acute or convalescent COVID-19. The CDR3 sequence is CATSRDRGGERHGYTF. CDR3 nucleotide sequence: TGTGCCACCAGCAGAGATCGGGGTGGGGAAAGGCATGGCTACACCTTC. The entire variable domain, with the rest obtained from reference TRBV15 and TRBJ1-2, is as follows: DAMVIQNPRYQVTQFGKPVTLSCSQTLNHNVMYWYQQKSSQAPKLLFHYYDKDFNNEADTPDNFQSRRPNTSFCFLDIRSPGLGDTAMYLCATSRDRGGERHGYTFGSGTRLTVV.